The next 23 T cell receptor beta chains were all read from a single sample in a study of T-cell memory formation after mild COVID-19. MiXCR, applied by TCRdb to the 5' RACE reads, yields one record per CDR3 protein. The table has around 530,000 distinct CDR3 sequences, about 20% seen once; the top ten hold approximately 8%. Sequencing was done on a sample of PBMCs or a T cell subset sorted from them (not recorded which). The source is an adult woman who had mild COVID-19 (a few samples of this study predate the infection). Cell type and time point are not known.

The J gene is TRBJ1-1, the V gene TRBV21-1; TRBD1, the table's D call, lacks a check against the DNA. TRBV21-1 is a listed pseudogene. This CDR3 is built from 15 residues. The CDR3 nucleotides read TGTGCCAGCAGCAGTCCCGACGGGAACTACACTGAAGCTTTCTTT. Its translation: CASSSPDGNYTEAFF.

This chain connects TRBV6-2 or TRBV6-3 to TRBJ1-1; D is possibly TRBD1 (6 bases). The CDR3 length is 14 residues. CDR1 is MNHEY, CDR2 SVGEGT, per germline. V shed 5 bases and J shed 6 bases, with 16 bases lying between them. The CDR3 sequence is CASSQQGLRAEAFF. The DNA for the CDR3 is TGTGCCAGCAGTCAGCAGGGGCTTAGGGCTGAAGCTTTCTTT.

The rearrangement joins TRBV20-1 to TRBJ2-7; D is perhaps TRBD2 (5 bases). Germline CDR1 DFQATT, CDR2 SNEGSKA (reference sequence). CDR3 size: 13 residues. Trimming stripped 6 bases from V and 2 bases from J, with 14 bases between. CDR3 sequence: CSAPAVLTYEQYF. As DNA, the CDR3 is TGCAGTGCACCAGCGGTCCTTACCTACGAGCAGTACTTC.

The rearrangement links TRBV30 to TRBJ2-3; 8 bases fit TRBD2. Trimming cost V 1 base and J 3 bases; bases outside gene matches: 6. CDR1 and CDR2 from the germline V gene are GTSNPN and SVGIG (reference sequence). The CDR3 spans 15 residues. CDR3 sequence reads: CAWSARGRSTDTQYF. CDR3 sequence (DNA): TGTGCCTGGAGTGCGCGCGGGAGGTCAACAGATACGCAGTATTTT.

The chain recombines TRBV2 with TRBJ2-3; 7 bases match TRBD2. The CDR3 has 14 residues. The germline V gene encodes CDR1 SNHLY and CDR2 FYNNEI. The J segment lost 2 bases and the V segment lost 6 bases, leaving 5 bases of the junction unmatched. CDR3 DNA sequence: TGTGCCAGCAGAGGACTAGGAAACACAGATACGCAGTATTTT. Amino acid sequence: CASRGLGNTDTQYF.

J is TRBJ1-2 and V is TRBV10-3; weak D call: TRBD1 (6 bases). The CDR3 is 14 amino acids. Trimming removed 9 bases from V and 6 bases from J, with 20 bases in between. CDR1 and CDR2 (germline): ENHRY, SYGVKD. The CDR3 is CAIIPSEGGDGYTF. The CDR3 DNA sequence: TGTGCCATTATCCCTTCCGAGGGGGGGGATGGCTACACCTTC.

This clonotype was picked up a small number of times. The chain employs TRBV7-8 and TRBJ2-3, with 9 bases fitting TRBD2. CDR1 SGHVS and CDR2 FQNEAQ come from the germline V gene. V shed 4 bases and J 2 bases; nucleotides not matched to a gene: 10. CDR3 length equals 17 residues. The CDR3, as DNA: TGTGCCAGCAGCTACGCCTTAGCGGGGGCCTTCACAGATACGCAGTATTTT. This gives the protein CASSYALAGAFTDTQYF.

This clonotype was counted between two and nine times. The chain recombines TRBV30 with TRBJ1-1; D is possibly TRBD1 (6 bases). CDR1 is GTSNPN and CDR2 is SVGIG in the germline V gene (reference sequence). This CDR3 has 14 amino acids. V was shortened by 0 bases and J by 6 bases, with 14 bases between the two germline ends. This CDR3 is CAWSVGLGGAEAFF. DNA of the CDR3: TGTGCCTGGAGTGTTGGTCTTGGGGGCGCTGAAGCTTTCTTT.

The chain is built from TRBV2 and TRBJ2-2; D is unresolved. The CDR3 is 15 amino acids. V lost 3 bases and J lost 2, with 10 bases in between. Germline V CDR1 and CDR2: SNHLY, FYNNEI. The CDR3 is CASSEKGINTGELFF. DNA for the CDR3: TGTGCCAGCAGTGAGAAGGGAATAAACACCGGGGAGCTGTTTTTT.

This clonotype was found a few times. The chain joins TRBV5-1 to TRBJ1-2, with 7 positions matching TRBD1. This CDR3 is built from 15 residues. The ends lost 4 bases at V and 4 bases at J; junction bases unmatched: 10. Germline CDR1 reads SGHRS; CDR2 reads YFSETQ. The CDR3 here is CASSPGQASGYGYTF. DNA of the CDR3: TGCGCCAGCAGCCCCGGACAGGCCTCCGGCTATGGCTACACCTTC. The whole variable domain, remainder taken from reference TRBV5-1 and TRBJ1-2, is KAGVTQTPRYLIKTRGQQVTLSCSPISGHRSVSWYQQTPGQGLQFLFEYFSETQRNKGNFPGRFSGRQFSNSRSEMNVSTLELGDSALYLCASSPGQASGYGYTFGSGTRLTVV.

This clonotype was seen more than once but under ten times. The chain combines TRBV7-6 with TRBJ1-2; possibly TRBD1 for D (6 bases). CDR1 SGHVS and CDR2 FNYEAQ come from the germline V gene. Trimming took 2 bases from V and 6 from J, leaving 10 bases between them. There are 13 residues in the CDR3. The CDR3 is CASSLSRGNGYTF. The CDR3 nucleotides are TGTGCCAGCAGCTTAAGCAGGGGAAATGGCTACACCTTC.

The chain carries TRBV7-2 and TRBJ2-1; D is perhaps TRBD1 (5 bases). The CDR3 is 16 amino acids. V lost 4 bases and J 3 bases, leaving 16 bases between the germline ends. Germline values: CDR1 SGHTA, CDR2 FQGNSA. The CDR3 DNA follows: TGTGCCAGCAGCTCCGCAGGGCTCGGCTACTACAATGAGCAGTTCTTC. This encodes CASSSAGLGYYNEQFF.

In DNA, the CDR3 is TGCAGTGCTAGAGCCGGGCTCAGCAATCAGCCCCAGCATTTT. Protein: CSARAGLSNQPQHF. The gene calls are TRBV20-1 and TRBJ1-5; D is unclear. Trimming left V 1 base short and J 1 base short, with 8 bases between. The germline gives CDR1 DFQATT, CDR2 SNEGSKA (reference sequence). This CDR3 region has 14 residues.

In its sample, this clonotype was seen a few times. In DNA form, the CDR3 reads TGTGCCAGCAGTTACCGACAGGGCCCCATCTACGAGCAGTACTTC. Amino acid sequence: CASSYRQGPIYEQYF. The J gene is TRBJ2-7, the V gene TRBV6-5; the match to TRBD1 covers 7 bases. Germline V CDR1 and CDR2: MNHEY, SVGAGI. V lost 2 bases and J lost 3; bases outside the gene matches: 7. The CDR3 is 15 amino acids.

The CDR3 DNA reads TGTGCCAGCAGCTTTAGCGGGGGGGGCTTGTTGCGGAAGACCCAGTACTTC. Encoded protein: CASSFSGGGLLRKTQYF. This sequence joins TRBV7-8 and TRBJ2-5; TRBD2 matches 11 bases. Germline CDR1 is SGHVS and CDR2 is FQNEAQ. V lost 3 bases to trimming and J lost 6 bases; unmatched junction nucleotides: 12. There are 17 residues in the CDR3.

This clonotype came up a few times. The CDR3 here is CANRPQVGGYSNQPQHF. The CDR3 region has the DNA TGTGCCAACAGGCCACAGGTAGGGGGCTATAGCAATCAGCCCCAGCATTTT. The genes are TRBV27 and TRBJ1-5; 7 bases fit TRBD1. The V and J ends lost 10 bases and 0 bases, in that order; junction bases with no gene match: 15. Germline-derived CDR1 and CDR2 are MNHEY and SMNVEV (reference sequence). The CDR3 has 17 amino acids.

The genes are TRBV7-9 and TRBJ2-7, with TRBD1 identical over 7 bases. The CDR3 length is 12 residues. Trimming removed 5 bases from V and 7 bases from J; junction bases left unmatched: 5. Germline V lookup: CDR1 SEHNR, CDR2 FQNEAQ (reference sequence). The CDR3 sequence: CASSKTGVEQYF. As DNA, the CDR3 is TGTGCCAGCAGCAAAACAGGGGTTGAGCAGTACTTC.

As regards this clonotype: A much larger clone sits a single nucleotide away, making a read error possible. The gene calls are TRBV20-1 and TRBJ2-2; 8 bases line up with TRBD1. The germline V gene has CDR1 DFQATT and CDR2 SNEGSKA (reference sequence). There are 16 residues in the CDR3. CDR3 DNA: TGCAGGGCTAGAGATCAAGCAGGGGGCGACATCGGGGAGCTGTTTTTT. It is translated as CRARDQAGGDIGELFF.

As DNA, the CDR3 is TGTGCCAGCAGCCAAGGTCCACGCACAGATACGCAGTATTTT. Translation gives CASSQGPRTDTQYF. The chain joins TRBV3-1 to TRBJ2-3; D is undetermined. Germline values: CDR1 LGHDT, CDR2 YNNKEL (reference sequence). The CDR3 has 14 residues. The germline V and J ends were trimmed by 1 base and 1 base, with 6 bases remaining between them.

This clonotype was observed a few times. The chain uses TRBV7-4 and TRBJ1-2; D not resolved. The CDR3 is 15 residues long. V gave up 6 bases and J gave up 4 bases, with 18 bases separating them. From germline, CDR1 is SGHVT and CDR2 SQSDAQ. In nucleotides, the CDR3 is TGTGCCAGCAGGGGAACGCCGGGCCCCACCTATGGCTACACCTTC. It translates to CASRGTPGPTYGYTF.

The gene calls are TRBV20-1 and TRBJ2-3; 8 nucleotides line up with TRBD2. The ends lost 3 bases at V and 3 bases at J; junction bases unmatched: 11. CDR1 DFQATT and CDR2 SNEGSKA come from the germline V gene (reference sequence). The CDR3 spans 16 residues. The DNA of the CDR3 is TGCAGTGCTAGGGAAGACCTGCGGGGGGCGACAGATACGCAGTATTTT. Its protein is CSAREDLRGATDTQYF.

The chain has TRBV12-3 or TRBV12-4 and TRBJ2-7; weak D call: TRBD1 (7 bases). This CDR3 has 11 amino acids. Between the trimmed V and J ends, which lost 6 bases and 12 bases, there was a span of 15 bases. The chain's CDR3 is CASRDYRGWYF. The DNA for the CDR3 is TGTGCCAGCAGGGACTACAGGGGTTGGTACTTC.

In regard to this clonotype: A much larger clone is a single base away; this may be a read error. The DNA of the CDR3 is TGTGCCAGCAGCTGGACAGGGGACTCTGAAGCTTTCTTT. Its protein product is CASSWTGDSEAFF. The chain uses TRBV7-9 and TRBJ1-1; 9 bases match TRBD1. The CDR3 has 13 residues. The J segment lost 6 bases and the V segment lost 4 bases, leaving 3 bases of the junction unmatched. Germline V gene lookup returns CDR1 SEHNR and CDR2 FQNEAQ (reference sequence).